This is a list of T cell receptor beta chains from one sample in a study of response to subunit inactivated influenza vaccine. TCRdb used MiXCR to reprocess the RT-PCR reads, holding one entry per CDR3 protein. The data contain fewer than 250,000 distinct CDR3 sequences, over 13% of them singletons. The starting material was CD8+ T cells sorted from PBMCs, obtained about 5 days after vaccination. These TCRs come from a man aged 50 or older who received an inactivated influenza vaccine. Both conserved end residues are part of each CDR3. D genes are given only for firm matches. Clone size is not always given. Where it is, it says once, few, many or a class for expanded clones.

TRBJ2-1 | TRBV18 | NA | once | TGTGCCAGCTCACCACCTATGGGGCGGCCTGCACCATACAATGAGCAGTTCTTC | CASSPPMGRPAPYNEQFF
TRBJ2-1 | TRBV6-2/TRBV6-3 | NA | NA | TGTGCCAGCGGAAACGGAGAAGCCTACAATGAGCAGTTCTTC | CASGNGEAYNEQFF
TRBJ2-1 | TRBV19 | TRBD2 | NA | TGTGCCAGTAGTATTGGGGCTAGCGGGAACTCCTACAATGAGCAGTTCTTC | CASSIGASGNSYNEQFF
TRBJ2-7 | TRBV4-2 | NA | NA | TGTGCCAGCGGCACCGGGCCCCGCTGCTCGCAGTACTTC | CASGTGPRCSQYF
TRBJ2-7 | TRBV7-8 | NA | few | TGTGCCAGCAGCTTAGAAGTGGTAAACGAGCAGTACTTC | CASSLEVVNEQYF
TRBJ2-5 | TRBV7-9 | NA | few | TGTGCCAGCAGCCCTTACGAGGAGGAGACCCAGTACTTC | CASSPYEEETQYF
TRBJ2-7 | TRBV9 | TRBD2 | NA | TGTGCCAGCAGCGTCCGGCGGGAGGGGTACGAGCAGTACTTC | CASSVRREGYEQYF
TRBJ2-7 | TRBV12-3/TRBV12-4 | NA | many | TGTGCCAGCAGTTGGGGGGAAACCTACGAGCAGTACTTC | CASSWGETYEQYF
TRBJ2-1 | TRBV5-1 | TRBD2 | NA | TGCGCCAGCAGCTTGGATAGCGGGGGGAGCGAGCAGTTCTTC | CASSLDSGGSEQFF
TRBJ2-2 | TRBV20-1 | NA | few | TGCAGTGCTAGAACGGGACTCAACACCGGGGAGCTGTTTTTT | CSARTGLNTGELFF
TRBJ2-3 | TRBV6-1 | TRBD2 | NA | TGTGCCAGCAGCCCCCGACCTGGGCGGGGGTACACAGATACGCAGTATTTT | CASSPRPGRGYTDTQYF
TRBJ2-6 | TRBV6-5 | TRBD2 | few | TGTGCCAGCAGTTACTTCCTGGGGGGGGACTCTGGGGCCAACGTCCTGACTTTC | CASSYFLGGDSGANVLTF
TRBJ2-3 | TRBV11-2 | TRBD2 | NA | TGTGCCAGCAGCTGGTTCCCCGGGACTAGCGGGAGTGGTAGCACAGATACGCAGTATTTT | CASSWFPGTSGSGSTDTQYF
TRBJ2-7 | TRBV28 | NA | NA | TGTGCCAGCAGTTTAACGGAAGAGCAGTACTTC | CASSLTEEQYF
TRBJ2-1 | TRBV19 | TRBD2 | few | TGTGCCAGTAGTCACCGGGACTACTTCAATGAGCAGTTCTTC | CASSHRDYFNEQFF
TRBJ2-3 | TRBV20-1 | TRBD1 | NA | TGCAGTGCTAAAAGGACAGGGCCCACAGATACGCAGTATTTT | CSAKRTGPTDTQYF
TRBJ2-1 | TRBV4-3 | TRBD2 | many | TGCGCCAGCAGCCAAGAACTAGCGGGAACAGTAACTGAGCAGTTCTTC | CASSQELAGTVTEQFF
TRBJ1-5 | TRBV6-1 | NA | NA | TGTGCCAGCAGCTCACAGACGACCAATCAGCCCCAGCATTTT | CASSSQTTNQPQHF
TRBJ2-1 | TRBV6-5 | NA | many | TGTGCCAGCAGTCACCTGAATGAGCAGTTCTTC | CASSHLNEQFF
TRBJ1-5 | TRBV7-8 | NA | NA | TGTGCCAGCAGCTTAGGGGCAGGGGCGTTGAAGCCCCAGCATTTT | CASSLGAGALKPQHF
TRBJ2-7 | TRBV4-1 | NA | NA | TGCGCCAGCAGCCAGCTAACAGCGGGCTACGAGCAGTACTTC | CASSQLTAGYEQYF
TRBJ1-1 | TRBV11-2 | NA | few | TGTGCCAGCAGCTTGACAGCCACAGACATAATGAACACTGAAGCTTTCTTT | CASSLTATDIMNTEAFF
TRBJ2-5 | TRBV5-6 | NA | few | TGTGCCAGCAGCTGGCCGAGGTCGGAGACCCAGTACTTC | CASSWPRSETQYF
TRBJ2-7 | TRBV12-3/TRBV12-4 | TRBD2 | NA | TGTGCCAGCAGCCGCACTAGCGGGGGAATCGAGCAGTACTTC | CASSRTSGGIEQYF
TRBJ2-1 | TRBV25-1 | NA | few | TGTGCCAGCAGTCCACAGATTATCCAGTTCTTC | CASSPQIIQFF
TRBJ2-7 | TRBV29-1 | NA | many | TGCAGCGTTCCAGAGGGAGACACCTTGGAATTC | CSVPEGDTLEF
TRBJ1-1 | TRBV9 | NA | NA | TGTGCCAGCAGCGAAGTGAGGGGTGTTGGCACTGAAGCTTTCTTT | CASSEVRGVGTEAFF
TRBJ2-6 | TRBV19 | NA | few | TGTGCCAGTAATCTTGGCTCTGCGACCTCTGGGGCCAACGTCCTGACTTTC | CASNLGSATSGANVLTF